This T cell receptor (beta chain) emerged from a study of shared clonotypes between healthy human individuals. Overall study findings and caveats: In a handful of donors, around 4.5% of naive CD4 clonotypes appeared in common.

Note on this clone: Antigen unknown. This CDR3 is also generated by other DNA sequences in the sample.

Donors comprised healthy HIV-negative adults lacking recent acute infections or vaccinations. Each subset's genomic DNA was shared equally among a number of immunoSEQ plates. Authors' data handling: Filtering differed for immunoSEQ, which gave only junction sequences without quality scores. Clones were sequenced by immunoSEQ multiplex PCR, and TCRdb holds only the in-frame ones, with some missing. The V and J calls and clone size were taken over from that table, and D and trimming were inferred from the DNA. The table has approximately 640,000 clones, 90% seen once. Trimming took 6 bases from V and 0 from J, leaving 5 bases between them. The CDR3 is 12 amino acids. CDR1 and CDR2 from the germline V gene are MDHEN and SYDVKM.

This TCR derives from a man aged 18 to 29 in good health. Some clones in this sample may be carry-over from other donors' samples. Sequencing used memory CD8+ T cells from PBMCs. Sample subset: CD45RO+ cells pooled with CCR7-negative TemRA cells. The rearrangement uses TRBV28 and TRBJ1-1; D is undetermined. As DNA, the CDR3 is TGTGCCAGCAGCCTACTGAACACTGAAGCTTTCTTT. Its translation: CASSLLNTEAFF.